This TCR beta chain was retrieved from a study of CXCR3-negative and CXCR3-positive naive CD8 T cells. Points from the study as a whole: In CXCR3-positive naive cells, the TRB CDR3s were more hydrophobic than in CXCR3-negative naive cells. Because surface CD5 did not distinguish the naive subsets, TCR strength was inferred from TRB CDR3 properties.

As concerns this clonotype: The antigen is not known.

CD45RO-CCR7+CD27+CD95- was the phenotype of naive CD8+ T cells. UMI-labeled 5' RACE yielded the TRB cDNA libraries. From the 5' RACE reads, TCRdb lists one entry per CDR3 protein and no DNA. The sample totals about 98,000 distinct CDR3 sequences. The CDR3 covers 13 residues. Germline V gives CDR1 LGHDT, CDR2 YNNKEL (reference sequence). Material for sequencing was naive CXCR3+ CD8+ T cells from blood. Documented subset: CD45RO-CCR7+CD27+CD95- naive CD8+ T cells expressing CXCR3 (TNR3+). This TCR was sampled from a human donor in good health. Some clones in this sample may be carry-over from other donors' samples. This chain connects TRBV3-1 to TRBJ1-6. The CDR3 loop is CASSQDWNSPLHF.